Below are 14 T cell receptor beta chains sequenced from a single sample in a study of human T cells and chemical hapten exposure. TCRdb redid the calling of the RACE reads with MiXCR, one entry per CDR3 protein. The table shows roughly 380,000 distinct CDR3 sequences, with approximately 5.1% occurring only once. Stated time point: pre-sensitization, week 0. Specified treatment: therapeutic diphenylcyclopropenone sensitization with weekly scalp DPC. The material was whole blood, obtained in connection with sensitization to the hapten diphenylcyclopropenone (DPC). The receptor set was obtained from a woman aged 45-65 years with alopecia areata. Some clones in this sample may be carry-over from other donors' samples.

This clonotype was observed at least ten times. This rearrangement joins TRBV7-2 to TRBJ2-3; 9 positions match TRBD2. The germline gives CDR1 SGHTA, CDR2 FQGNSA. The trim removed 5 bases at V and 8 bases at J, leaving 17 bases unmatched. The CDR3 length is 17 residues. The CDR3 DNA reads as TGTGCCAGCAGCCCCCCGGGCGGGAGGGGGAGTGGAGGTACGCAGTATTTT. As protein: CASSPPGGRGSGGTQYF.

This clonotype has ten or more counts. The rearrangement uses TRBV28 and TRBJ1-5; a weak D match, TRBD1 (6 bases). Trimming took off 4 bases at V and 0 bases at J, with 16 bases between the two ends. Per the germline V gene, CDR1 is MDHEN and CDR2 is SYDVKM. The CDR3 is made up of 17 amino acids. CDR3 DNA sequence: TGTGCCAGCAGTTCAATCGACAGGAAACTTAGCAATCAGCCCCAGCATTTT. Amino acid sequence: CASSSIDRKLSNQPQHF.

V is TRBV5-4 and J is TRBJ1-2; D perhaps matches TRBD1 (6 bases). V was shortened by 0 bases and J by 0 bases, with 12 bases between the two germline ends. Germline loops: CDR1 SGHNT, CDR2 YYREEE (reference sequence). The CDR3 consists of 16 residues. The CDR3 DNA reads as TGTGCCAGCAGCTTGGAACCGGGACATTCTAACTATGGCTACACCTTC. It is translated as CASSLEPGHSNYGYTF.

This chain links TRBV28 with TRBJ1-6, with D possibly matching TRBD1 (6 bases). The CDR3 is made up of 14 amino acids. Germline lookup yields CDR1 MDHEN and CDR2 SYDVKM. The V end was cut by 3 bases, the J end by 7 bases, with 10 bases between. CDR3 DNA: TGTGCCAGCAGTTTTGGGCAGGGGAATTCACCCCTCCACTTT. This codes for CASSFGQGNSPLHF.

This clonotype has a handful of counts. The genes are TRBV7-9 and TRBJ2-7, with D tentatively TRBD1 or TRBD2 (5 bases each). V lost 5 bases and J lost 5, with 22 bases in between. Germline V CDR1 and CDR2: SEHNR, FQNEAQ (reference sequence). This CDR3 spans 16 amino acids. The CDR3 loop reads CASSTFPGRSGNEQYF. The CDR3 DNA reads TGTGCCAGCAGCACCTTCCCGGGACGATCTGGGAACGAGCAGTACTTC.

The sample holds many counts of this clonotype. The V gene is TRBV29-1, the J gene TRBJ1-2, with 7 bases fitting TRBD1. Germline V lookup: CDR1 SQVTM, CDR2 ANQGSEA. The CDR3 extends over 14 amino acids. V was pared by 7 bases and J by 3 bases, with 11 bases of the junction left unmatched. CDR3 amino acids: CSAPTGKGDYGYTF. The CDR3, as DNA: TGCAGCGCTCCGACAGGGAAAGGCGACTATGGCTACACCTTC.

This clonotype was counted between two and nine times. V gene TRBV28 combines with J gene TRBJ2-1; no definite D call. Germline CDR1 MDHEN, CDR2 SYDVKM. Trimming pared 6 bases from V and 6 bases from J, leaving 18 bases between. CDR3 size: 15 residues. The chain's CDR3 is CASSFALLVGNEQFF. The CDR3 DNA reads as TGTGCCAGCAGCTTTGCCCTCCTGGTAGGCAATGAGCAGTTCTTC.

There are many counts of this clonotype. In DNA, the CDR3 is TGTGCCAGCAGCGGGGGGCCCAGCTCCTACGAGCAGTACTTC. This translates into CASSGGPSSYEQYF. The J gene is TRBJ2-7, the V gene TRBV7-9; D may be TRBD1 or TRBD2 (6 bases each). The germline V gene encodes CDR1 SEHNR and CDR2 FQNEAQ (reference sequence). The CDR3 has 14 amino acids. Trimming stripped 5 bases from V and 0 bases from J, with 11 bases between.

This clonotype has more than one count but fewer than ten. The rearrangement links TRBV20-1 to TRBJ1-5; D gene ambiguous. V was clipped by 0 bases and J by 3 bases, with 6 bases between them. The CDR3 extends over 13 amino acids. CDR1 DFQATT and CDR2 SNEGSKA come from the germline V gene (reference sequence). The CDR3 protein is CSAREGYNQPQHF. In DNA form, the CDR3 reads TGCAGTGCTAGAGAGGGATACAATCAGCCCCAGCATTTT.

V usage is TRBV5-4 and J usage is TRBJ1-5; 7 nucleotides agree with TRBD1. Germline V CDR1 and CDR2: SGHNT, YYREEE (reference sequence). The CDR3 spans 14 residues. Trimming removed 10 bases from V and 5 bases from J; junction bases left unmatched: 12. The CDR3 here is CAVGGAGGDQPQHF. CDR3 sequence (DNA): TGTGCCGTGGGCGGAGCAGGGGGAGATCAGCCCCAGCATTTT.

This chain joins TRBV7-9 and TRBJ2-7; TRBD1 agrees at 8 bases. V lost 1 base and J lost 5; bases outside the gene matches: 7. The CDR3 is made up of 15 amino acids. From germline, CDR1 is SEHNR and CDR2 FQNEAQ (reference sequence). The CDR3 sequence: CASSLVRGQGDEQYF. In nucleotides, the CDR3 is TGTGCCAGCAGCTTAGTGCGAGGACAGGGAGACGAGCAGTACTTC.

In this sample, this clonotype turned up many times. This chain connects TRBV27 to TRBJ2-3; D gene ambiguous. V lost 3 bases and J 0 bases, leaving 10 bases between the germline ends. The CDR3 is 15 amino acids. Looked up from germline, CDR1 is MNHEY and CDR2 is SMNVEV (reference sequence). In nucleotides, the CDR3 is TGTGCCAGCAGTTTGTGGGCATTAAGCACAGATACGCAGTATTTT. Its translation is CASSLWALSTDTQYF.

This clonotype was counted many times. The V gene is TRBV29-1, the J gene TRBJ2-1; 15 bases match TRBD2. CDR3 length: 21 residues. Germline CDR1 SQVTM, CDR2 ANQGSEA. Germline trimming cut 1 base from V and 0 bases from J; bases unmatched to any gene: 13. CDR3 residues: CSVEGYGLAGGVTSSYNEQFF. CDR3 sequence (DNA): TGCAGCGTTGAAGGCTACGGACTAGCGGGAGGGGTTACGAGCTCCTACAATGAGCAGTTCTTC.

This clonotype appeared many times. The rearrangement uses TRBV4-2 and TRBJ2-1; D gene ambiguous. CDR1 LGHNA and CDR2 YNFKEQ come from the germline V gene. The CDR3 sequence is 17 residues long. The V end was cut by 1 base, the J end by 0 bases, with 13 bases between. CDR3 nucleotide sequence: TGTGCCAGCAGCCAAGTCGAAGTTTGGGGCTCCTACAATGAGCAGTTCTTC. It codes for CASSQVEVWGSYNEQFF.